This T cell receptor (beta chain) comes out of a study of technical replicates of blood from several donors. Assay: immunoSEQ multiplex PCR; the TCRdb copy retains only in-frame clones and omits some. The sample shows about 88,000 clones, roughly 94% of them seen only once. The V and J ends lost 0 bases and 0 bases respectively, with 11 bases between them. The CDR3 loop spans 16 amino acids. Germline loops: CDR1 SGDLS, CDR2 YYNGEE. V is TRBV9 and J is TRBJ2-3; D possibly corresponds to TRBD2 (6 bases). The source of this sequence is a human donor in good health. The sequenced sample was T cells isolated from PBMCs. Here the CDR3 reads CASSVEGGHSTDTQYF. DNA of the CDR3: TGTGCCAGCAGCGTAGAGGGAGGTCACAGCACAGATACGCAGTATTTT.